A single sample gave rise to the 27 T cell receptor beta chains below, sequenced in a study of blood T cell repertoires in COVID-19. Repertoires were generated with immunoSEQ multiplex PCR, while TCRdb's copy carries only in-frame clones and drops some. The sample has 90,000 to 130,000 clones; 87% are singletons. Sequenced: peripheral blood. Every receptor here comes from a human donor in a cohort sampled during active COVID-19.

This clone was detected once. The chain joins TRBV19 to TRBJ2-1; weak D call: TRBD2 (5 bases). V lost 5 bases to trimming and J lost 4 bases, with 12 bases between them. In germline, CDR1 is LNHDA, CDR2 SQIVND (reference sequence). The length of the CDR3 is 14 residues. CDR3 in amino acids: CASSVVSAYNEQFF. The CDR3 DNA reads TGTGCCAGTAGTGTAGTTAGCGCGTACAATGAGCAGTTCTTC.

The rearrangement joins TRBV5-1 to TRBJ2-7, with 8 bases aligning to TRBD1. V lost 4 bases to trimming and J lost 1 base; unmatched junction nucleotides: 4. Germline V CDR1 and CDR2: SGHRS, YFSETQ. The CDR3 loop spans 14 amino acids. The CDR3 DNA follows: TGCGCCAGCAGCCGCGGACAGGGTTCCTACGAGCAGTACTTC. Its translation is CASSRGQGSYEQYF.

The chain uses TRBV28 and TRBJ2-3, with D tentatively TRBD2 (6 bases). The V gene's germline CDR1 is MDHEN and CDR2 SYDVKM. This CDR3 has 13 amino acids. V gave up 3 bases and J gave up 3 bases, with 7 bases separating them. The CDR3 sequence is CASSFGGTDTQYF. CDR3 bases: TGTGCCAGCAGTTTCGGAGGGACAGATACGCAGTATTTT.

The rearrangement links TRBV30 to TRBJ2-2, with 7 bases matching TRBD1. J gave up 7 bases and V 3 bases, and 5 bases lay outside the gene matches. The germline V gene encodes CDR1 GTSNPN and CDR2 SVGIG (reference sequence). This CDR3 spans 13 amino acids. This CDR3 reads CAWSYRGFGELFF. The CDR3 nucleotides are TGTGCCTGGAGCTACAGGGGTTTCGGGGAGCTGTTTTTT.

The rearrangement joins TRBV4-2 to TRBJ2-3, with D perhaps matching TRBD2 (6 bases). Germline CDR1 LGHNA, CDR2 YNFKEQ. Between the trimmed V and J ends, which lost 4 bases and 7 bases, there was a span of 21 bases. This CDR3 region has 16 residues. CDR3 sequence reads: CASSPNRGRGANTQYF. The CDR3 nucleotides are TGTGCCAGCAGCCCAAATCGGGGGAGAGGGGCAAATACGCAGTATTTT.

The V gene is TRBV15, the J gene TRBJ2-7; the match to TRBD2 covers 9 bases. Germline values: CDR1 LNHNV, CDR2 YYDKDF (reference sequence). With V trimmed by 4 bases and J by 6 bases, 13 bases remained unmatched. The CDR3 contains 16 residues. The CDR3 here is CATSMTSGDISLEQYF. The CDR3 nucleotides are TGTGCCACCAGCATGACTAGCGGAGACATTTCTCTCGAGCAGTACTTC.

This chain uses TRBV4-3 with TRBJ2-3; D unclear. This CDR3 spans 12 amino acids. V was shortened by 0 bases and J by 7 bases, with 5 bases between the two germline ends. CDR1 is LGHNA, CDR2 YSLEER, per germline. CDR3 coding DNA: TGCGCCAGCAGCCAAGATCAAAATACGCAGTATTTT. It codes for CASSQDQNTQYF.

V is TRBV13 and J is TRBJ1-6; perhaps TRBD1 as D (5 bases). V was clipped by 10 bases and J by 7 bases, with 17 bases between them. CDR1 is PRHDT, CDR2 FYEKMQ, per germline (reference sequence). The CDR3 is 14 amino acids. Here the CDR3 reads CATQGLAGNSPLHF. In nucleotides, the CDR3 is TGTGCCACCCAGGGATTAGCAGGGAATTCACCCCTCCACTTT.

This clone occurred once. V is TRBV5-1 and J is TRBJ1-1; possible D gene TRBD1, 6 bases. The CDR3 has 14 residues. V was cut by 4 bases and J by 0 bases, with 10 bases left in between. The germline V gene encodes CDR1 SGHRS and CDR2 YFSETQ. This chain's CDR3 is CASSIQGVNTEAFF. CDR3 DNA sequence: TGCGCCAGCAGCATACAGGGTGTGAACACTGAAGCTTTCTTT.

This clone turned up a few times. The chain couples TRBV7-2 to TRBJ1-5; the D gene is possibly TRBD1 (5 bases). The germline gives CDR1 SGHTA, CDR2 FQGNSA. With 4 bases removed from V and 6 bases from J, the gap between germline ends came to 10 bases. The CDR3 runs 13 residues. In DNA, the CDR3 is TGTGCCAGCAGCTCAACCCAGGGTCAGCCCCAGCATTTT. Amino acids: CASSSTQGQPQHF.

About this clone: This sample includes further DNA sequences coding for the same CDR3. The genes are TRBV5-4 and TRBJ2-3; 7 bases fit TRBD2. The V gene's germline CDR1 is SGHNT and CDR2 YYREEE (reference sequence). There are 14 residues in the CDR3. J lost 3 bases, V lost 0 bases, and 1 base had no gene match. CDR3 coding DNA: TGTGCCAGCAGCTTGGCCGGGGGGACAGATACGCAGTATTTT. Protein product: CASSLAGGTDTQYF.

The chain employs TRBV10-2 and TRBJ2-7, with D uncertain. The CDR3 spans 13 residues. Trimming took 6 bases from V and 3 from J, leaving 12 bases between them. Germline loops: CDR1 WSHSY, CDR2 SAAADI. CDR3: CASRSFTNYEQYF. CDR3 coding DNA: TGCGCCAGCAGGAGCTTTACCAACTACGAGCAGTACTTC.

The chain couples TRBV3-1 (or the pseudogene TRBV3-2) to TRBJ2-7; unclear D gene. The germline V gene has CDR1 LGHDT and CDR2 YNNKEL (reference sequence). CDR3 size: 12 residues. Between the trimmed V and J ends, which lost 4 bases and 3 bases, there was a span of 7 bases. CDR3 sequence reads: CASSPGDYEQYF. The DNA for the CDR3 is TGTGCCAGCAGCCCAGGCGACTACGAGCAGTACTTC.

The genes are TRBV5-4 and TRBJ2-5; possible D gene TRBD1, 5 bases. The V end was cut by 5 bases, the J end by 2 bases, with 10 bases between. There are 13 residues in the CDR3. Germline V gene lookup returns CDR1 SGHNT and CDR2 YYREEE (reference sequence). The chain's CDR3 is CASSSQVQETQYF. In DNA form, the CDR3 reads TGTGCCAGCAGTTCACAGGTTCAAGAGACCCAGTACTTC.

This chain joins TRBV28 and TRBJ2-5; the match to TRBD1 covers 10 bases. CDR1 and CDR2 from the germline V gene are MDHEN and SYDVKM. V gave up 5 bases and J gave up 4 bases; unmatched junction bases: 4. This CDR3 contains 14 residues. CDR3 DNA sequence: TGTGCCAGCAGTCCCGACAGGGGGCGAGAGACCCAGTACTTC. Translation: CASSPDRGRETQYF. The full variable domain, in which reference TRBV28 and TRBJ2-5 provide the parts outside the CDR3, is DVKVTQSSRYLVKRTGEKVFLECVQDMDHENMFWYRQDPGLGLRLIYFSYDVKMKEKGDIPEGYSVSREKKERFSLILESASTNQTSMYLCASSPDRGRETQYFGPGTRLLVL.

The chain employs TRBV5-1 and TRBJ2-7; TRBD1 matches 10 bases. The CDR3 contains 14 residues. CDR1 and CDR2 from the germline V gene are SGHRS and YFSETQ. Trimming took 6 bases from V and 6 from J; bases not matched to a gene: 9. The CDR3 loop reads CASMPGTGVIEQYF. The CDR3 nucleotides read TGCGCCAGCATGCCCGGGACAGGGGTCATCGAGCAGTACTTC. The full variable domain, with the rest looked up from reference TRBV5-1 and TRBJ2-7, is KAGVTQTPRYLIKTRGQQVTLSCSPISGHRSVSWYQQTPGQGLQFLFEYFSETQRNKGNFPGRFSGRQFSNSRSEMNVSTLELGDSALYLCASMPGTGVIEQYFGPGTRLTVT.

The V and J genes are TRBV2 and TRBJ2-1, with TRBD2 identical over 8 bases. Germline V lookup: CDR1 SNHLY, CDR2 FYNNEI. CDR3 length equals 14 residues. The ends lost 8 bases at V and 5 bases at J; junction bases unmatched: 8. CDR3 nucleotide sequence: TGTGCCAGCCGGGAGGGGGGCAGTGACAATGAGCAGTTCTTC. Residues: CASREGGSDNEQFF.

The chain couples TRBV30 to TRBJ2-7, with 9 bases that match TRBD1. This CDR3 contains 15 residues. Losses at the gene ends were 2 bases for V and 0 bases for J; bases not matched to a gene: 5. Germline loops: CDR1 GTSNPN, CDR2 SVGIG (reference sequence). Here the CDR3 DNA reads TGTGCCTGGAGTACCGGACAGGGGTCCTCCTACGAGCAGTACTTC. Its protein product is CAWSTGQGSSYEQYF.

In its sample, this clone was seen once. The chain uses TRBV4-1 and TRBJ2-3; 9 bases line up with TRBD2. CDR1 is MGHRA and CDR2 is YSYEKL in the germline V gene. The CDR3 spans 18 residues. The junction had 9 bases not matched to a gene; V was cut back by 0 bases and J by 2 bases. CDR3 DNA: TGCGCCAGCAGCCAAGAGCGGGTAGCGGGGGCTTACACAGATACGCAGTATTTT. Translation: CASSQERVAGAYTDTQYF.

This chain links TRBV15 with TRBJ2-5, with D possibly matching TRBD2 (5 bases). Germline-derived CDR1 and CDR2 are LNHNV and YYDKDF (reference sequence). The CDR3 loop spans 15 amino acids. Trimming took off 0 bases at V and 8 bases at J, with 16 bases between the two ends. The CDR3 protein is CATSRDFTVGETQYF. The CDR3, as DNA: TGTGCCACCAGCAGAGATTTTACGGTCGGGGAAACCCAGTACTTC.

The rearrangement joins TRBV28 to TRBJ1-5, with 9 bases that match TRBD1. CDR1 MDHEN and CDR2 SYDVKM come from the germline V gene. The junction had 5 bases not matched to a gene; V was cut back by 7 bases and J by 4 bases. This CDR3 has 14 amino acids. The CDR3 reads CASNRQGGNQPQHF. CDR3 bases: TGTGCCAGCAATCGACAGGGGGGAAATCAGCCCCAGCATTTT.

V and J are TRBV25-1 and TRBJ2-6; D uncertain. Trimming shortened V by 3 bases and J by 2 bases, and 8 bases separated the two germline ends. CDR3 length equals 15 residues. Germline-derived CDR1 and CDR2 are MGHDK and SYGVNS. The CDR3 is CASSDRRAGANVLTF. The DNA for the CDR3 is TGTGCCAGCAGTGATCGACGGGCTGGGGCCAACGTCCTGACTTTC. Using reference TRBV25-1 and TRBJ2-6 for the parts outside the CDR3, the full variable domain is EADIYQTPRYLVIGTGKKITLECSQTMGHDKMYWYQQDPGMELHLIHYSYGVNSTEKGDLSSESTVSRIRTEHFPLTLESARPSHTSQYLCASSDRRAGANVLTFGAGSRLTVL.

This clone was detected only a few times. The J gene is TRBJ1-5, the V gene TRBV7-8; no reliable D call. V was clipped by 9 bases and J by 9 bases, with 27 bases between them. Looked up from germline, CDR1 is SGHVS and CDR2 is FQNEAQ. This CDR3 spans 16 amino acids. The CDR3 loop is CASLPRPSGDPGPQHF. The CDR3 nucleotides read TGTGCCAGTCTACCGAGGCCGAGCGGAGACCCAGGGCCCCAGCATTTT.

The J gene is TRBJ2-1, the V gene TRBV19; 15 bases agree with TRBD2. V lost 5 bases and J lost 8; bases outside the gene matches: 13. The CDR3 loop spans 18 amino acids. The germline V gene encodes CDR1 LNHDA and CDR2 SQIVND (reference sequence). The CDR3 DNA reads TGTGCCAGTAGTCGACGATACGGGACTAGCGGGAGGTTGGATGAGCAGTTCTTC. Its protein is CASSRRYGTSGRLDEQFF.

This clone has a handful of counts. The V call is TRBV5-1, the J call TRBJ1-1, with a tentative D call TRBD1 (6 bases). This CDR3 contains 15 residues. V was shortened by 4 bases and J by 11 bases, with 24 bases between the two germline ends. The germline gives CDR1 SGHRS, CDR2 YFSETQ. CDR3 DNA sequence: TGCGCCAGCAGCCCGAGTTTGACAGGCACTAGGGAGGCTTTCTTT. Translated: CASSPSLTGTREAFF.

This clone was observed once. The chain joins TRBV5-1 to TRBJ1-6, with 8 bases fitting TRBD1. The length of the CDR3 is 17 residues. Per the germline V gene, CDR1 is SGHRS and CDR2 is YFSETQ. V shed 5 bases, J shed 8 bases, and the junction held 15 bases outside the gene matches. As DNA, the CDR3 is TGCGCCAGCAGTTGGGGGACGACAGGGGCGGGCGATTCACCCCTCCACTTT. Its translation: CASSWGTTGAGDSPLHF.

The V call is TRBV4-2, the J call TRBJ2-1; 12 bases fit TRBD2. V dropped 3 bases and J dropped 4; count of bases not matched to a gene: 7. The length of the CDR3 is 17 residues. The V gene's germline CDR1 is LGHNA and CDR2 YNFKEQ. The CDR3 nucleotides read TGTGCCAGCAGCCACCTAACCGGACTAGCGGGGTACAATGAGCAGTTCTTC. Its protein is CASSHLTGLAGYNEQFF.